The entry below describes one TCR beta chain. Ten or more counts support this clonotype. Its cognate antigen has yet to be identified. No quality values exist for individual bases; no much larger clone is one base distant. The germline V gene gives CDR1 as MDHEN and CDR2 as SYDVKM. Inclusive of the bounding cysteine and phenylalanine, the CDR3 is 16 residues long. The kept DNA is CDR3 alone, 48 bases in frame from the first base. V ends up 5 bases short and J 4 bases short, with an unmatched junction base count of 11. The protocol used for the library was RACE. The data were produced on a NextSeq 500. During library preparation, unique molecular identifiers were attached to individual cDNA molecules so that TCRs could be counted quantitatively and reproducibly. In the original analysis: A median of about 100,000 TCRs per sample was observed, with a range of about 23,224 to 690,600. The Decombinator software suite was used to annotate V, J and CDR3 in the TCR reads. To make PS versus PT1 abundance plots, every sample was subsampled to the same number of TCRs (28,000). TCRs were defined as expanded if absent before sensitization and observed at least eight times at the 2-week time point. Using fastp at Q25 and MiXCR, TCRdb reprocessed the public reads and kept productive beta chains. Merged by CDR3 protein, the rows form single entries marked with the most common genes and DNA. Here the V and J calls rest on TCRdb's processing, not on the authors' analysis. The table for this sample lists fewer than 85,000 distinct CDR3 sequences; around 9.4% of them were counted only once. The biggest ten clones account for roughly 1.5% of the sample.

This entry comes from a study of human T cells and chemical hapten exposure (dated by TCRdb to the early 2020s). Turning to the overall study: Libraries were pooled for sequencing, and variation in per-sample TCR yields was attributed mainly to small differences in library volumes within the pool. This study followed changes in the peripheral blood TCR repertoire in vivo during primary and secondary sensitization of alopecia patients to the hapten diphenylcyclopropenone (DPC). Both TCR alpha and TCR beta chains were sequenced from each blood RNA sample. Overall results and qualifications from the work: Repeated subsampling changed both the strength of the expansion versus patch-test correlation and the threshold at which the correlation became significant. The number of TCRs above 1 in 1000 frequency did not change with DPC sensitization; there was no evidence of global repertoire structure alterations.

Taken with the paper, the label for time point translates to: healthy volunteer bleed at 6 weeks. Total RNA was extracted from unfractionated whole blood that had been collected in Tempus Blood RNA tubes. About 5 healthy volunteers acted as controls for TCR sequencing and had blood drawn at day 0, 2 weeks and 6 weeks. The rearrangement combines TRBV28 with TRBJ1-5; TRBD1 agrees with 7 junctional bases. Sequencing input: whole blood. This clonotype originated in a female donor in good health. Some clones in this sample may be carry-over from other donors' samples. The CDR3 corresponds to CASSGRQGTWNQPQHF. The base sequence is TGTGCCAGCAGTGGAAGACAGGGAACGTGGAATCAGCCCCAGCATTTT.